This passage covers 23 T cell receptor gamma chains from one sample sequenced in a study of intestinal T cells in coeliac disease. TRG repertoires were amplified with LymphoTrack primers from 150 to 200 ng of biopsy DNA. TCRdb re-called clones from the multiplex PCR reads via CATT. The sample gives a few hundred gamma-chain clones, 45% of which show up once; about half is in the top ten. Genomic DNA came from ten 5-µm formalin-fixed paraffin-embedded scrolls per case. The sample consisted of a duodenal biopsy. The receptor set was obtained from a human donor who served as a control with a normal duodenal biopsy, not a healthy volunteer.

A word on this clone: A read error likely explains why the TCRdb protein, taken from a much larger clone, differs from this DNA's translation at residue 3; the protein shown is translated from the DNA. The chain links TRGV11 to TRGJ1 or TRGJ2. TRGV11 is labeled an ORF, and its function is uncertain. The CDR3 loop spans 11 amino acids. CDR3 sequence reads: CARWIRHEKLF. Here the CDR3 DNA reads TGTGCCCGCTGGATTAGGCACGAGAAACTCTTT.

The CDR3 DNA sequence: TGTGCCACCTGGGGTGTAGTGAGTTGGATCAAGACGTTT. It encodes CATWGVVSWIKTF. This sequence joins TRGV8 and TRGJP2. Unmatched junction bases numbered 10, after V lost 5 bases and J lost 10 bases. The CDR3 is made up of 13 amino acids. CDR1 and CDR2 from the germline V gene are VENAVY and YDSYNSRV.

Points on this clone: The translation of this DNA and the TCRdb protein of a much larger clone differ at residue 10, probably owing to a read error; the protein shown here is translated from the DNA. V is TRGV10 and J is TRGJP1. TRGV10 qualifies as an ORF whose function is uncertain. The CDR3 runs to 13 residues. CDR3 loop: CAAWDSTGWSKIF. As DNA, the CDR3 is TGTGCTGCGTGGGATTCGACGGGGTGGTCCAAGATATTT.

V is TRGV8 and J is TRGJ1 or TRGJ2. Germline V gene sequence: CDR1 VENAVY, CDR2 YDSYNSRV. The CDR3 contains 11 residues. V lost 12 bases to trimming and J lost 11 bases; unmatched junction nucleotides: 16. DNA of the CDR3: TGTGCCCACCTGGGATGGGGAGAGAAACTCTTT. It codes for CAHLGWGEKLF.

In its sample, this clone was seen a few times. A read error is the likely source, as a far larger clone sits one nucleotide away. Distinct nucleotide sequences in the sample also encode this CDR3. The CDR3 DNA sequence: TGCGCTGCACGCTATTATTATAAGAAACTCTTT. Its protein product is CAARYYYKKLF. The chain combines TRGV10 with TRGJ1 or TRGJ2. TRGV10 is given ORF status, its function remaining uncertain. This CDR3 is 11 amino acids long.

CDR3 region: CAHLGRGGYYKKLF. The CDR3 DNA is TGTGCCCACCTGGGACGGGGGGGTTATTATAAGAAACTCTTT. The J gene is TRGJ1 or TRGJ2, the V gene TRGV2. The CDR3 has 14 residues. CDR1 EGSNGY and CDR2 YDSYNSKV come from the germline V gene. V dropped 12 bases and J dropped 3; count of bases not matched to a gene: 17.

This clone was counted between two and nine times. The rearrangement uses TRGV2 and TRGJP2. V dropped 4 bases and J dropped 10; count of bases not matched to a gene: 12. CDR1 is EGSNGY and CDR2 is YDSYNSKV in the germline V gene. This CDR3 spans 14 amino acids. CDR3 sequence (DNA): TGTGCCACCTGGGAGGCCGAGTCGAGTTGGATCAAGACGTTT. Encoded protein: CATWEAESSWIKTF.

The chain employs TRGV10 and TRGJ1 or TRGJ2. TRGV10 is designated an ORF whose function remains uncertain. J lost 6 bases, V lost 10 bases, and 22 bases had no gene match. The CDR3 has 16 amino acids. CDR3: CAALYRGCGFIYKKLF. In DNA form, the CDR3 reads TGTGCTGCGTTGTATCGGGGTTGTGGATTTATTTATAAGAAACTCTTT.

Notes on this clone: For this DNA, TCRdb reports the protein of a much larger clone, which diverges at residue 8, most likely from a read error; the protein presented here is translated directly from the DNA. The rearrangement links TRGV10 to TRGJ1 or TRGJ2. TRGV10 is flagged as an ORF with uncertain function. This CDR3 is built from 11 residues. The CDR3 region is CAARYYYRKLF. In DNA form, the CDR3 reads TGTGCTGCACGCTATTATTATAGGAAACTCTTT.

The rearrangement links TRGV4 to TRGJ1 or TRGJ2. Germline V gives CDR1 EGSTGY, CDR2 YDSYTSSV. The CDR3 loop spans 12 amino acids. CDR3: CAPARGYYKKLF. The DNA of the CDR3 is TGTGCACCGGCCAGGGGTTATTATAAGAAACTCTTT.

V usage is TRGV10 and J usage is TRGJP1. TRGV10 is labeled an ORF, and its function is uncertain. The J segment lost 8 bases and the V segment lost 14 bases, leaving 15 bases of the junction unmatched. The CDR3 contains 13 residues. DNA for the CDR3: TGTGCTAAGAGGGAATACCACGGTTGGTTCAAGATATTT. Translating it yields CAKREYHGWFKIF.

CDR3: CATWTGLVGYYYKKLF. DNA of the CDR3: TGTGCCACCTGGACAGGCTTGGTGGGGTATTATTATAAGAAACTCTTT. The gene calls are TRGV3 and TRGJ1 or TRGJ2. V gave up 6 bases and J gave up 2 bases; unmatched junction bases: 16. CDR1 and CDR2 from the germline V gene are VTNTFY and YDVSTARD (reference sequence). This CDR3 spans 16 amino acids.

A word on this clone: The protein TCRdb lists belongs to a much larger clone and differs from this DNA's translation at residue 8, which points to a read error; the protein shown is made from the DNA. The chain employs TRGV8 and TRGJ1 or TRGJ2. The CDR3 is 13 amino acids. Germline CDR1 VENAVY, CDR2 YDSYNSRV. The CDR3 bases are TGTGCCACCTGGGATGTGAATCATTATAAGAAACTCTTT. Translating gives CATWDVNHYKKLF.

The sample holds one count of this clone. This chain connects TRGV3 to TRGJ1 or TRGJ2. This CDR3 has 14 residues. CDR1 is VTNTFY and CDR2 is YDVSTARD in the germline V gene (reference sequence). V gave up 4 bases and J gave up 6 bases; unmatched junction bases: 12. CDR3 loop: CATWEVRLIYKKLF. CDR3 in DNA: TGTGCCACCTGGGAGGTCCGTCTTATTTATAAGAAACTCTTT.

The V call is TRGV8, the J call TRGJ1 or TRGJ2. The CDR3 loop spans 11 amino acids. Trimming cost V 2 bases and J 11 bases; bases outside gene matches: 6. Germline V gene data show CDR1 as VENAVY and CDR2 as YDSYNSRV. CDR3 nucleotides: TGTGCCACCTGGGATATCGAGCAGAAACTCTTT. Translating it yields CATWDIEQKLF.

This clone was counted once. This chain joins TRGV3 and TRGJ1 or TRGJ2. With V trimmed by 3 bases and J by 10 bases, 6 bases remained unmatched. The CDR3 sequence is 11 residues long. Germline loops: CDR1 VTNTFY, CDR2 YDVSTARD (reference sequence). The CDR3 nucleotides are TGTGCCACCTGGGACGAAGAAAAGAAACTCTTT. It is translated as CATWDEEKKLF.

As concerns this clone: This sample includes further DNA sequences coding for the same CDR3. The chain is built from TRGV2 and TRGJ1 or TRGJ2. Losses at the gene ends were 2 bases for V and 7 bases for J; bases not matched to a gene: 14. Germline-derived CDR1 and CDR2 are EGSNGY and YDSYNSKV. This CDR3 comprises 15 residues. The CDR3, as DNA: TGTGCCACCTGGGACGCGCCGGCGGGGGGGTATAAGAAACTCTTT. It specifies CATWDAPAGGYKKLF.

This rearrangement joins TRGV8 to TRGJP2. CDR3 length: 13 residues. The ends lost 5 bases at V and 7 bases at J; junction bases unmatched: 7. Germline CDR1 is VENAVY and CDR2 is YDSYNSRV. Here the CDR3 DNA reads TGTGCCACCTGGGGTGTAGCTGATTGGATCAAGACGTTT. This sequence encodes CATWGVADWIKTF.

This clone occurred a few times. This chain uses TRGV4 with TRGJ1 or TRGJ2. Germline values: CDR1 EGSTGY, CDR2 YDSYTSSV. The CDR3 totals 18 residues. V lost 0 bases, J lost 13 bases, and 27 bases stayed unmatched. CDR3 protein: CATWDGLDRVVGSSRKLF. The CDR3 DNA sequence: TGTGCCACCTGGGATGGGCTCGATCGGGTGGTTGGTTCTAGTAGAAAACTCTTT.

The chain employs TRGV10 and TRGJP1. TRGV10 is classed as an ORF, of uncertain function. The CDR3 spans 15 residues. The J segment lost 4 bases and the V segment lost 8 bases, leaving 11 bases of the junction unmatched. As DNA, the CDR3 is TGTGCTGCGTGGGGTCCACTATACACTGGTTGGTTCAAGATATTT. As protein: CAAWGPLYTGWFKIF.

This clone turned up a few times. This likely stems from a read error, as it lies one base from a far larger clone. This specimen includes other DNA sequences encoding the same CDR3. The genes are TRGV11 and TRGJ1 or TRGJ2. TRGV11 is an open reading frame, and its role is uncertain. The CDR3 covers 11 residues. CDR3 bases: TGTGCCTGTTGGATTAGGCACGAGAAACTCTTT. It is translated as CACWIRHEKLF.

This chain uses TRGV8 with TRGJ1 or TRGJ2. Germline loops: CDR1 VENAVY, CDR2 YDSYNSRV. The CDR3 covers 13 residues. The ends lost 5 bases at V and 4 bases at J; junction bases unmatched: 8. For the CDR3, the DNA is TGTGCCACCTGGGGATACCTATATTATAAGAAACTCTTT. This sequence encodes CATWGYLYYKKLF.

A few counts support this clone. This may be a read error, as it is one base from a much larger clone. This chain uses TRGV8 with TRGJ1 or TRGJ2. The germline V gene has CDR1 VENAVY and CDR2 YDSYNSRV. CDR3 length: 13 residues. The CDR3 protein is CATWDLGYYKKLF. In nucleotides, the CDR3 is TGTGCCACCTGGGATCTGGGATATTATAAGAAACTCTTC.